The 15 T cell receptor beta chains below were found in one sample sequenced in a study of cytomegalovirus exposure and HLA in healthy donors. The PCR had 60 Vbeta and 13 Jbeta primers. Libraries were prepared by immunoSEQ multiplex PCR; TCRdb keeps only in-frame clonotypes and omits some of them. The data contain 150,000 or so clones, around 75% of them singletons. The material sequenced was PBMCs. The receptor source for this set is a man aged 30-40 years in good health and CMV-seropositive.

In its sample, this clone was seen once. V and J are TRBV7-3 and TRBJ2-2, with TRBD1 as a possible D gene (6 bases). Germline CDR1 SGHTA, CDR2 FQGTGA. The CDR3 is made up of 16 amino acids. The ends were cut back, 1 base at V and 1 base at J, with 10 bases in the middle. CDR3 DNA: TGTGCCAGCAGCTTAAATCCAGGGGAGAACACCGGGGAGCTGTTTTTT. Translation gives CASSLNPGENTGELFF.

V gene TRBV5-1 combines with J gene TRBJ2-3, with a possible D match to TRBD2 (5 bases). Between the trimmed V and J ends, which lost 0 bases and 3 bases, there was a span of 14 bases. Germline lookup yields CDR1 SGHRS and CDR2 YFSETQ. The CDR3 totals 16 residues. The CDR3 DNA reads as TGCGCCAGCAGCTTGGGGGGAGTTGGGTATACAGATACGCAGTATTTT. It translates to CASSLGGVGYTDTQYF.

This chain connects TRBV5-4 to TRBJ2-1; TRBD1 matches 9 bases. In germline, CDR1 is SGHNT, CDR2 YYREEE (reference sequence). The trim removed 4 bases at V and 7 bases at J, leaving 12 bases unmatched. This CDR3 spans 16 amino acids. This chain's CDR3 is CASSPLGTGIVNEQFF. DNA for the CDR3: TGTGCCAGCAGCCCTCTAGGGACAGGGATAGTTAATGAGCAGTTCTTC.

The gene calls are TRBV6-5 and TRBJ1-3; a possible D gene is TRBD1 (5 bases). The V gene's germline CDR1 is MNHEY and CDR2 SVGAGI. With 10 bases removed from V and 0 bases from J, the gap between germline ends came to 10 bases. The CDR3 sequence is 13 residues long. The CDR3 reads CATQDLSGNTIYF. As DNA, the CDR3 is TGTGCCACACAGGACCTCTCTGGAAACACCATATATTTT.

The chain uses TRBV27 and TRBJ2-1; the match to TRBD2 covers 13 bases. Trimming took 4 bases from V and 5 from J; bases not matched to a gene: 2. CDR1 is MNHEY and CDR2 is SMNVEV in the germline V gene (reference sequence). CDR3 length equals 15 residues. Here the CDR3 reads CASSSGTSGNNEQFF. The CDR3 DNA sequence: TGTGCCAGCAGTTCCGGGACTAGCGGGAACAATGAGCAGTTCTTC.

This chain connects TRBV4-2 to TRBJ2-2; D unclear. Per germline, CDR1 LGHNA and CDR2 YNFKEQ. The CDR3 covers 11 residues. Deletions cut 0 bases from V and 9 bases from J, with 2 bases between. CDR3 coding DNA: TGTGCCAGCAGCCAAGATAGGGAGCTGTTTTTT. Its protein is CASSQDRELFF.

The chain uses TRBV7-8 and TRBJ2-3, with D tentatively TRBD2 (5 bases). This CDR3 region has 17 residues. Germline V gene sequence: CDR1 SGHVS, CDR2 FQNEAQ. The V gene lost 5 bases and the J gene lost 2 bases, with 20 bases spanning the gap. CDR3 in amino acids: CASSPQPGGSATDTQYF. The CDR3 bases are TGTGCCAGCAGCCCCCAGCCTGGAGGATCGGCCACAGATACGCAGTATTTT.

The J gene is TRBJ2-2, the V gene TRBV19, with D perhaps TRBD1 (6 bases). Trimming took 5 bases from V and 1 from J, leaving 11 bases between them. The CDR3 extends over 15 amino acids. CDR1 and CDR2 (germline): LNHDA, SQIVND (reference sequence). CDR3 bases: TGTGCCAGTAGTGTGGGACAAGTGAACACCGGGGAGCTGTTTTTT. Its protein is CASSVGQVNTGELFF.

This chain joins TRBV27 and TRBJ1-2; weak D call: TRBD1 (6 bases). Germline V gene data show CDR1 as MNHEY and CDR2 as SMNVEV (reference sequence). Trimming left V 4 bases short and J 2 bases short, with 14 bases between. This CDR3 spans 15 amino acids. As DNA, the CDR3 is TGTGCCAGCAGTTCGACACAGGGTACAAACTATGGCTACACCTTC. This codes for CASSSTQGTNYGYTF.

The chain employs TRBV5-8 and TRBJ2-3; 11 nucleotides agree with TRBD2. Germline values: CDR1 SGHTS, CDR2 YDEGEE. J was trimmed by 7 bases and V by 3 bases; bases with no gene match: 7. This CDR3 spans 15 amino acids. The CDR3 sequence: CASSSVAGGLNTQYF. Written as DNA, the CDR3 is TGTGCCAGCAGCTCCGTAGCGGGGGGGCTTAATACGCAGTATTTT.

This rearrangement joins TRBV6-5 to TRBJ2-5; D is possibly TRBD2 (6 bases). The CDR3 runs 14 residues. Germline CDR1 reads MNHEY; CDR2 reads SVGAGI. Trimming took off 7 bases at V and 4 bases at J, with 16 bases between the two ends. CDR3 nucleotides: TGTGCCAGCACCCTAGGGAGGTCGGGAGAGACCCAGTACTTC. It yields the protein CASTLGRSGETQYF.

V gene TRBV5-1 combines with J gene TRBJ2-5; 11 bases map to TRBD2. The end of the DNA is better explained by TRBJ2-7, so the J call may be wrong. The CDR3 covers 17 residues. The germline CDR1 and CDR2 sequences are SGHRS and YFSETQ. CDR3 DNA sequence: TGCGCCAGCAGCTATGGTAGCGGGAGGGACTACAGCTACGAGCAGTACTTC. Translating gives CASSYGSGRDYSYEQYF.

To note about this clone: Sequence at one end of the junction differs from germline and may be a read error. The rearrangement joins TRBV6-9 to TRBJ2-3, with a possible D match to TRBD2 (5 bases). From germline, CDR1 is MNHGY and CDR2 SVAAGI. The CDR3 consists of 11 residues. The CDR3, as DNA: TGTGCCAGCAGTTACCCCGTAAGGGAGAATTTT. It translates to CASSYPVRENF.

The rearrangement links TRBV28 to TRBJ1-2; D gene uncertain. CDR1 is MDHEN and CDR2 is SYDVKM in the germline V gene. V lost 9 bases, J lost 4 bases, and 9 bases lay in between. The CDR3 runs to 11 residues. The CDR3 is CASSGTYGYTF. The CDR3 DNA is TGTGCCAGTTCAGGAACCTATGGCTACACCTTC.

This clone was found a few times. This chain joins TRBV11-2 and TRBJ1-2; a weak D match, TRBD1 (5 bases). V lost 1 base and J 8 bases, leaving 11 bases between the germline ends. CDR1 SGHAT and CDR2 FQNNGV come from the germline V gene. This CDR3 comprises 13 residues. In DNA, the CDR3 is TGTGCCAGCAGCTTAGCCAGGGATGAAGGCTACACCTTC. Protein sequence: CASSLARDEGYTF.